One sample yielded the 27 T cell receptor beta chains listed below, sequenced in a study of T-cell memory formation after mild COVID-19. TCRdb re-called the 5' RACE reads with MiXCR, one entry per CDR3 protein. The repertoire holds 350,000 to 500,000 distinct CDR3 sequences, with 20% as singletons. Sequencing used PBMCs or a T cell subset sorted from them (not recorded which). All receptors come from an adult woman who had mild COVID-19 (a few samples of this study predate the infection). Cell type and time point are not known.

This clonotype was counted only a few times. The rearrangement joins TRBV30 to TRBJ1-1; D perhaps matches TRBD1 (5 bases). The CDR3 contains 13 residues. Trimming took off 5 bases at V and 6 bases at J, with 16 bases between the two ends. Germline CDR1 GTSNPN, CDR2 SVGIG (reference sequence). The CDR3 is CAWEAGGVAEAFF. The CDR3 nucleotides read TGTGCCTGGGAGGCAGGAGGGGTCGCTGAAGCTTTCTTT.

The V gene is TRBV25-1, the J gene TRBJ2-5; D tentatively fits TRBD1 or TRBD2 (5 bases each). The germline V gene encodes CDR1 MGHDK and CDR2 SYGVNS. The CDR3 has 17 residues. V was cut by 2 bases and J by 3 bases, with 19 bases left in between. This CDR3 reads CASSEKVTRVGEETQYF. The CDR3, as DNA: TGTGCCAGCAGTGAAAAAGTGACAAGGGTGGGGGAAGAGACCCAGTACTTC.

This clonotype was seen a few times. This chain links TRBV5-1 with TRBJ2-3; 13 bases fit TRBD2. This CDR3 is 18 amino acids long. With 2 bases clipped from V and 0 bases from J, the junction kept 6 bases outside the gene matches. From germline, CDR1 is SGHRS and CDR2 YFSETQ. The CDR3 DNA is TGCGCCAGCAGCTTCGGACTAGCGGGGGAAACAAGCACAGATACGCAGTATTTT. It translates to CASSFGLAGETSTDTQYF.

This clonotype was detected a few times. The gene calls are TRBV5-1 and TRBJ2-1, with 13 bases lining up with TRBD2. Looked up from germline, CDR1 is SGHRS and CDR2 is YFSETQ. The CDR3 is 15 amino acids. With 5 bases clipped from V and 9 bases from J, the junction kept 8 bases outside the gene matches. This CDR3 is CASSTGTSGNFEQFF. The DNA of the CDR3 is TGCGCCAGCAGTACCGGGACTAGCGGGAATTTTGAGCAGTTCTTC.

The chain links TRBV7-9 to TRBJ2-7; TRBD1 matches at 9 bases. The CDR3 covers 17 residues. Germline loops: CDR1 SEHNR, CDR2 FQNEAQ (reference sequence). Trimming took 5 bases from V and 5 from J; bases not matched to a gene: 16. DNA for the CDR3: TGTGCCAGCAGCCCACGCCCGGGAACAGGGGGCTACCACGAGCAGTACTTC. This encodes CASSPRPGTGGYHEQYF.

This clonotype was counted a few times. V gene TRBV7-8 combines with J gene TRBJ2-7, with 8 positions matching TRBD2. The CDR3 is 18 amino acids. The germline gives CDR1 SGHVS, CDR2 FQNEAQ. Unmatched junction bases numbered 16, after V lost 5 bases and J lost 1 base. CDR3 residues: CASSPGTQGGGISYEQYF. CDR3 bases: TGTGCCAGCAGCCCGGGAACCCAGGGCGGGGGGATATCCTACGAGCAGTACTTC.

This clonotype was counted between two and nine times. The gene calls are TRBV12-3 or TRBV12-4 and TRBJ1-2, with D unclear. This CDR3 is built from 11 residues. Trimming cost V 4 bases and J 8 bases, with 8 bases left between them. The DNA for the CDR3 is TGTGCCAGCAGTTCGTCCTGGGGCTACACCTTC. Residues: CASSSSWGYTF.

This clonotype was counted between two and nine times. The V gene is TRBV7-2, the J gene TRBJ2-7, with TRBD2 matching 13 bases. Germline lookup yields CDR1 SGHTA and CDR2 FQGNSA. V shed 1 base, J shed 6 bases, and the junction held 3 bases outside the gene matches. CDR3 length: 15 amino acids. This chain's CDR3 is CASSLGTSGSLEQYF. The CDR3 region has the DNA TGTGCCAGCAGCTTAGGGACTAGCGGGAGCCTCGAGCAGTACTTC.

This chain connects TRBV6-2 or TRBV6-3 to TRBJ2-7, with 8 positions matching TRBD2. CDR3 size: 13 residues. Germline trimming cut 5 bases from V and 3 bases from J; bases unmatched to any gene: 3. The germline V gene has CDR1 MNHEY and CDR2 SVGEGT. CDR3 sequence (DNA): TGTGCCAGCAGTCAGACTAGCGTCTACGAGCAGTACTTC. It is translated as CASSQTSVYEQYF.

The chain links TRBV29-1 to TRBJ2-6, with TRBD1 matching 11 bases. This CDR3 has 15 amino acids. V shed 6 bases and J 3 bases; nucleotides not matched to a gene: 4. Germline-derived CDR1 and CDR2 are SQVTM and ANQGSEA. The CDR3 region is CSVGQGASGANVLTF. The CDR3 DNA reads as TGCAGCGTCGGACAGGGGGCAAGTGGGGCCAACGTCCTGACTTTC.

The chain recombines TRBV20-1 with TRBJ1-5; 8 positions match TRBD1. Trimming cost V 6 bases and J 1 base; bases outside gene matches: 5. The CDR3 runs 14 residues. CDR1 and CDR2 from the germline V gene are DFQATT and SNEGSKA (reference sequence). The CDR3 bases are TGCAGTGCGAGGACAGGGAACAGCAATCAGCCCCAGCATTTT. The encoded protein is CSARTGNSNQPQHF.

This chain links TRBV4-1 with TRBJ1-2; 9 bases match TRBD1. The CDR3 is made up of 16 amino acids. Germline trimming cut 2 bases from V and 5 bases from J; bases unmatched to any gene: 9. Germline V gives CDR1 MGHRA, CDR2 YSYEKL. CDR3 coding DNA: TGCGCCAGCAGCCAACCCACGGACAGGGGCGTTTATGGCTACACCTTC. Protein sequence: CASSQPTDRGVYGYTF.

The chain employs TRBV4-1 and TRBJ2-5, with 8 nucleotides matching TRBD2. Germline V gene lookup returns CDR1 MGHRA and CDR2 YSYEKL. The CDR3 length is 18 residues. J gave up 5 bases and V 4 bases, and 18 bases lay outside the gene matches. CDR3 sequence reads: CASSPGGVLRGGLETQYF. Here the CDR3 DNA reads TGCGCCAGCAGCCCCGGAGGGGTACTACGGGGGGGATTGGAGACCCAGTACTTC.

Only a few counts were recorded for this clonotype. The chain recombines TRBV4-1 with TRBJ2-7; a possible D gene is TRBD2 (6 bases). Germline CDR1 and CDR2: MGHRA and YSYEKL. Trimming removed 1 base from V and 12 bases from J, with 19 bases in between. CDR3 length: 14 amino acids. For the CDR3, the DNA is TGCGCCAGCAGCCAAGCTGATACCGGGACTCCGCGGTACTTC. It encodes CASSQADTGTPRYF.

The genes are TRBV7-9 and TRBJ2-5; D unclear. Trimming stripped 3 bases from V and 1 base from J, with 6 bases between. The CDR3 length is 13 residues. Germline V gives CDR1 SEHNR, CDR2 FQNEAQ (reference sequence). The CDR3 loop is CASSFPSQETQYF. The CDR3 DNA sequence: TGTGCCAGCAGCTTCCCCTCCCAAGAGACCCAGTACTTC. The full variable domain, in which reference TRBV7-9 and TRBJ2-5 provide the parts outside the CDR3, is DTGVSQNPRHKITKRGQNVTFRCDPISEHNRLYWYRQTLGQGPEFLTYFQNEAQLEKSRLLSDRFSAERPKGSFSTLEIQRTEQGDSAMYLCASSFPSQETQYFGPGTRLLVL.

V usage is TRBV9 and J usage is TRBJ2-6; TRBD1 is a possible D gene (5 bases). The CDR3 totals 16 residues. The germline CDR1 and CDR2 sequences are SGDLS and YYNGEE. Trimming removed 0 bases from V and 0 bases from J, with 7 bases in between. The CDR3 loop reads CASSVERGSGANVLTF. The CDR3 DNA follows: TGTGCCAGCAGCGTAGAAAGGGGCTCTGGGGCCAACGTCCTGACTTTC.

CDR3 residues: CSARDRGENYGYTF. CDR3 sequence (DNA): TGCAGTGCTAGGGACAGGGGAGAGAACTATGGCTACACCTTC. V usage is TRBV20-1 and J usage is TRBJ1-2, with TRBD1 identical over 9 bases. Losses at the gene ends were 3 bases for V and 2 bases for J; bases not matched to a gene: 4. This CDR3 is 14 amino acids long. Germline V lookup: CDR1 DFQATT, CDR2 SNEGSKA (reference sequence).

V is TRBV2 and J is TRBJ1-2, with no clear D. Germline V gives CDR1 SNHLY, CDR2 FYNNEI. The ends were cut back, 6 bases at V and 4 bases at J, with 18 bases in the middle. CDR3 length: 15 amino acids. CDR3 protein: CASSNQVEVSYGYTF. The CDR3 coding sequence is TGTGCCAGCAGCAACCAGGTGGAGGTGAGCTATGGCTACACCTTC.

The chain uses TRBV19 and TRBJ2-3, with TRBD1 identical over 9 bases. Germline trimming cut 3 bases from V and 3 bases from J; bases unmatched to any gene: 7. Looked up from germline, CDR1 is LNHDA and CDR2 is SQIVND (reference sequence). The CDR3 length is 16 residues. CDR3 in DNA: TGTGCCAGTAGTATCTACGGGACAGGGATGACAGATACGCAGTATTTT. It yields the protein CASSIYGTGMTDTQYF.

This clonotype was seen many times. This CDR3 reads CASSQMGSTYNSPLHF. CDR3 DNA: TGCGCCAGCAGTCAAATGGGCTCGACCTATAATTCACCCCTCCACTTT. The chain is built from TRBV23-1 and TRBJ1-6; no definite D call. TRBV23-1 is an ORF, and what it does is uncertain. This CDR3 is 16 amino acids long. V dropped 2 bases and J dropped 2 bases, with 10 bases sitting between them.

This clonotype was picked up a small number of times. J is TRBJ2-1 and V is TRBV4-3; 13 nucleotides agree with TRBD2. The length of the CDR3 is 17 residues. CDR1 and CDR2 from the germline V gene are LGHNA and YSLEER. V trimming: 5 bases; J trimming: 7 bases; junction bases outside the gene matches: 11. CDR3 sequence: CASSATSGRAWENEQFF. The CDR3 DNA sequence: TGCGCCAGCAGCGCCACTAGCGGGAGGGCCTGGGAGAATGAGCAGTTCTTC.

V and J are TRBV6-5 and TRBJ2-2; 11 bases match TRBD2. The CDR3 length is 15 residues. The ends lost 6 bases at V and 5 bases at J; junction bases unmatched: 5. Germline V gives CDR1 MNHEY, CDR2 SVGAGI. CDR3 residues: CASSQRLAGTGELFF. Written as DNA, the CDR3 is TGTGCCAGCAGCCAAAGACTAGCGGGGACCGGGGAGCTGTTTTTT.

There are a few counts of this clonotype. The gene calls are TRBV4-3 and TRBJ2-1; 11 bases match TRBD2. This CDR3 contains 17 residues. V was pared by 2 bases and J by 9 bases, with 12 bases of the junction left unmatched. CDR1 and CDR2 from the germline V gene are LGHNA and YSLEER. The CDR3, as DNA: TGCGCCAGCAGCCAACCCCGGGAACTAGCGGGAGATGGTGAGCAGTTCTTC. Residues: CASSQPRELAGDGEQFF.

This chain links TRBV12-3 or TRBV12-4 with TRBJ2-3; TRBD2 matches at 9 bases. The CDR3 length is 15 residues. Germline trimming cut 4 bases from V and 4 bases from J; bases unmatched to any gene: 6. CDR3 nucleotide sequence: TGTGCCAGCAGTTCCGCGGGAGGGCCCCCAGATACGCAGTATTTT. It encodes CASSSAGGPPDTQYF.

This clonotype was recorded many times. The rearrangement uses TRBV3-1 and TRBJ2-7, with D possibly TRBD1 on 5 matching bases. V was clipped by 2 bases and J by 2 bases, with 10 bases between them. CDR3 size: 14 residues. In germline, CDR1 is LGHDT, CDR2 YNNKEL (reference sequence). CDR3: CASSQTDRAYEQYF. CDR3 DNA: TGTGCCAGCAGCCAAACCGACAGAGCCTACGAGCAGTACTTC.

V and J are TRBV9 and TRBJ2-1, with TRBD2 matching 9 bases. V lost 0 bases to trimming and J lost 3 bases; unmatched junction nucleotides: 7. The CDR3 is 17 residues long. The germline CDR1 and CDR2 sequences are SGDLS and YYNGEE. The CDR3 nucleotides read TGTGCCAGCAGCGTAGTTGGCGGGAGGGACTTCTACAATGAGCAGTTCTTC. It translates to CASSVVGGRDFYNEQFF.

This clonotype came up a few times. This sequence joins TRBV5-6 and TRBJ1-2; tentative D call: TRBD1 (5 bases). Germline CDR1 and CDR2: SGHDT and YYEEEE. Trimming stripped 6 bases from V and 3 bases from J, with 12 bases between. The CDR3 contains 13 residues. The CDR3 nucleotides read TGTGCCAGCATGGTTTGGGGGGACTATGGCTACACCTTC. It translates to CASMVWGDYGYTF. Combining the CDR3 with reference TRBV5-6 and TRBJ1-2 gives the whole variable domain DAGVTQSPTHLIKTRGQQVTLRCSPKSGHDTVSWYQQALGQGPQFIFQYYEEEERQRGNFPDRFSGHQFPNYSSELNVNALLLGDSALYLCASMVWGDYGYTFGSGTRLTVV.